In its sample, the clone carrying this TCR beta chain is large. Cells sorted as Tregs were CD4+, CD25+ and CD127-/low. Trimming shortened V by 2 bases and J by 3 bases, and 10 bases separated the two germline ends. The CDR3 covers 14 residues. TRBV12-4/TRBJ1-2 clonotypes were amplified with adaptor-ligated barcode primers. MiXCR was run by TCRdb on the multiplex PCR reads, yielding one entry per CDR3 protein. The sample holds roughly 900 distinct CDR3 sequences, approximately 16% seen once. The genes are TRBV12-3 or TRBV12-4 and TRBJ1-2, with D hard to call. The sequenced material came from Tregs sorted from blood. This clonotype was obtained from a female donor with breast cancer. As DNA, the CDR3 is TGTGCCAGCAGTTTATCCGGGTTCTACTATGGCTACACCTTC. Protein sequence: CASSLSGFYYGYTF.